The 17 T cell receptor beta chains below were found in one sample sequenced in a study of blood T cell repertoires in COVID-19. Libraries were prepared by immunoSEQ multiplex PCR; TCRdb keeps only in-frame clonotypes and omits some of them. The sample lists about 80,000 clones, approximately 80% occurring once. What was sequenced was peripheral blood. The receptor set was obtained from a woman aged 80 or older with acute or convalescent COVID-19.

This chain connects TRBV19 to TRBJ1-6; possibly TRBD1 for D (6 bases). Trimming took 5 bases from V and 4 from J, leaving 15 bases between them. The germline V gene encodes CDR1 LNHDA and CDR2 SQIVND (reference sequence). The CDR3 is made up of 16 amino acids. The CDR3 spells CASSVYGQSYNSPLHF. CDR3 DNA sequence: TGTGCCAGTAGTGTTTACGGACAGAGTTATAATTCACCCCTCCACTTT.

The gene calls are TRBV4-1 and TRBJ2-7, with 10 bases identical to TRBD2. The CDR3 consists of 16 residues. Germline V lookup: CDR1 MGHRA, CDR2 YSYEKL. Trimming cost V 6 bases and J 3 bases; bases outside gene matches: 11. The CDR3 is CASRANLAGELYEQYF. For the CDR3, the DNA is TGCGCCAGCAGGGCCAACCTAGCGGGGGAACTCTACGAGCAGTACTTC.

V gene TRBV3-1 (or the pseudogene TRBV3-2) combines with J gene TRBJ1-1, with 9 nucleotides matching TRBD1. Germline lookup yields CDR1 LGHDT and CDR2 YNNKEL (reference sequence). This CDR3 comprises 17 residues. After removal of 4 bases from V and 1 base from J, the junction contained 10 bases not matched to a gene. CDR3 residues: CASSPTGGRVENTEAFF. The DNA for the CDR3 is TGTGCCAGCAGCCCCACAGGGGGCAGGGTTGAGAACACTGAAGCTTTCTTT.

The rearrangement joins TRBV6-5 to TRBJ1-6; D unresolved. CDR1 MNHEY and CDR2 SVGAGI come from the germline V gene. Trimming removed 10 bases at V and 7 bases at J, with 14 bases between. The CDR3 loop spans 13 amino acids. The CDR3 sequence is CATIARGNSPLHF. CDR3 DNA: TGTGCCACCATAGCCAGAGGGAATTCACCCCTCCACTTT.

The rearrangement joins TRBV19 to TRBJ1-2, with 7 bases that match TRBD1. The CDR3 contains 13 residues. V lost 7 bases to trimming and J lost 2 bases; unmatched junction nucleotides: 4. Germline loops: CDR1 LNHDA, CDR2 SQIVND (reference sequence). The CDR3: CASNWDRNYGYTF. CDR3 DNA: TGTGCCAGTAATTGGGACAGAAACTATGGCTACACCTTC.

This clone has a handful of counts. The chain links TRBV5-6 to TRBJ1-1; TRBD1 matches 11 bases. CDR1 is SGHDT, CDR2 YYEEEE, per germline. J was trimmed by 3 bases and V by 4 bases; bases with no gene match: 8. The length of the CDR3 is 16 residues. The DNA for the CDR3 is TGTGCCAGCAGCCAATTGGACAGGGGGCGGTACACTGAAGCTTTCTTT. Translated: CASSQLDRGRYTEAFF.

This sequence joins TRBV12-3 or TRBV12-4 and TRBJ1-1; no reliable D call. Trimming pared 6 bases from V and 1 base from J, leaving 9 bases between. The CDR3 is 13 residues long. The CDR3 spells CASSSGANTEAFF. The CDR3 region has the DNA TGTGCCAGCAGCTCGGGAGCGAACACTGAAGCTTTCTTT.

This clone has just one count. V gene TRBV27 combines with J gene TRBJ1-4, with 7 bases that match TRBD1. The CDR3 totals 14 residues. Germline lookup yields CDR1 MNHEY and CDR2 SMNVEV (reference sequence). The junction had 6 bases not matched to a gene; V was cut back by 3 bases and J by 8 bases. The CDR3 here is CASSFDRDDEKLFF. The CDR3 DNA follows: TGTGCCAGCAGTTTTGACAGGGACGACGAAAAACTGTTTTTT.

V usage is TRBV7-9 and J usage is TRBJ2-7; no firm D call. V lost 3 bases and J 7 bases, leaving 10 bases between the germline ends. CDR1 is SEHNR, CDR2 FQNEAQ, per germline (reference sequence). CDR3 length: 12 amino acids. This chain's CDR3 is CASSFGEVEQYF. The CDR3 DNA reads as TGTGCCAGCAGCTTTGGTGAGGTGGAGCAGTACTTC.

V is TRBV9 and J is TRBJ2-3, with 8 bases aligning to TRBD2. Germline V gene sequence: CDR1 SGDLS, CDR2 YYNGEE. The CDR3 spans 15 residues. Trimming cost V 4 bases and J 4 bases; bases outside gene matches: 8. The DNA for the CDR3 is TGTGCCAGCAGCACCGGACTAGCTTTGGCAGATACGCAGTATTTT. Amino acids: CASSTGLALADTQYF.

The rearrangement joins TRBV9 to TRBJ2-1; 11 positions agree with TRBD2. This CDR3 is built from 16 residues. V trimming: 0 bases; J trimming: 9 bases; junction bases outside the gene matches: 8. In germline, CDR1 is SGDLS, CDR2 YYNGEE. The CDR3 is CASSVGPSGGRGEQFF. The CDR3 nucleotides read TGTGCCAGCAGCGTAGGACCTAGCGGGGGGCGGGGTGAGCAGTTCTTC.

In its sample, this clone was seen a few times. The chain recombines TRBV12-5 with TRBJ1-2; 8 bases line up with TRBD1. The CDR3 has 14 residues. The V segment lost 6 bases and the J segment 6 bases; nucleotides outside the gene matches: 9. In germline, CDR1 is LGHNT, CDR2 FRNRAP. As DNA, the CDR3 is TGTGCTAGTGGCTTCGGACAGGGATTAAATGGCTACACCTTC. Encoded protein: CASGFGQGLNGYTF.

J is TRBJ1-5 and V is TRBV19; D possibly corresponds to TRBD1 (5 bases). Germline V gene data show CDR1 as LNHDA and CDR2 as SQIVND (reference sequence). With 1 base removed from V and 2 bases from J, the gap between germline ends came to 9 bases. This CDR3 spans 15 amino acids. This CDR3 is CASSIARARNQPQHF. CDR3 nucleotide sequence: TGTGCCAGTAGTATAGCCAGGGCTCGCAATCAGCCCCAGCATTTT.

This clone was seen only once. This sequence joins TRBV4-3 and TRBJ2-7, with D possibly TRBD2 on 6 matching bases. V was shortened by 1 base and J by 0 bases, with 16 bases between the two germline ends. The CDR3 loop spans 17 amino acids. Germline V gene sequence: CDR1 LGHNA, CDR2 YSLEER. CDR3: CASSQAAGTASSYEQYF. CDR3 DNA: TGCGCCAGCAGCCAAGCGGCCGGGACTGCCAGCTCCTACGAGCAGTACTTC.

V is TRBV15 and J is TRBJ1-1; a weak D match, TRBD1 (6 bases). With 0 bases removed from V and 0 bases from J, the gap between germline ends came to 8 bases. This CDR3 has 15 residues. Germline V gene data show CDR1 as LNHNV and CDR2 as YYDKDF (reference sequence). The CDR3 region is CATSRDGQLNTEAFF. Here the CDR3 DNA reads TGTGCCACCAGCAGAGATGGACAGTTGAACACTGAAGCTTTCTTT.

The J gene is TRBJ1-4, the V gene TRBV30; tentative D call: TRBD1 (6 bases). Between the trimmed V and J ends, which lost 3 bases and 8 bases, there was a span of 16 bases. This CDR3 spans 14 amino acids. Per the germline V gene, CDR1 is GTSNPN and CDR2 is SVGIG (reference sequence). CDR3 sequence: CAWRLDRSSEKLFF. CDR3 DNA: TGTGCCTGGAGGTTGGACAGAAGTAGCGAAAAACTGTTTTTT.

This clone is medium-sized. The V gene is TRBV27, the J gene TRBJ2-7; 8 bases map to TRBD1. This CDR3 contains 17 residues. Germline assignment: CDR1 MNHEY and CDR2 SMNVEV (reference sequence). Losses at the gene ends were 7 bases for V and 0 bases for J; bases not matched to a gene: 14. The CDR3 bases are TGTGCCAGCACTGCAAGCCCAGGGGGCCAGAGCTCCTACGAGCAGTACTTC. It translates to CASTASPGGQSSYEQYF.